Listed below are T cell receptor beta chains from one sample, sequenced in a study of blood T cell repertoires in COVID-19. Data came from immunoSEQ multiplex PCR; TCRdb stores just in-frame clones and leaves some out. The data show about 82,000 clones, around 80% seen once. The sample was peripheral blood. Receptor source: a woman aged 35 to 49 with active or convalescent COVID-19. The CDR3 runs from the conserved cysteine through the conserved F or W. Each record gives: D gene, CDR3 length, clone size, J gene, V gene, CDR3 DNA, CDR3 protein. D genes are given only for firm matches. The size field is filled for only some rows; it gives once, few, many or a size class.

NA 14 NA TRBJ2-3 TRBV6-5 TGTGCCAGCAACCCCAGTAGCGACACAGATACGCAGTATTTT CASNPSSDTDTQYF
TRBD2 20 NA TRBJ2-1 TRBV7-3 TGTGCCAGCAGCAACGGCGGGACTAGCGGGAGTCGGGGCTCCTACAATGAGCAGTTCTTC CASSNGGTSGSRGSYNEQFF
NA 16 once TRBJ2-3 TRBV3-1/TRBV3-2 TGTGCCAGCAGCCAAGACGGGGACTGGCCCACAGATACGCAGTATTTT CASSQDGDWPTDTQYF
NA 13 NA TRBJ1-2 TRBV2 TGTGCCAGCAGTGAAGCTCGGGACTATGGCTACACCTTC CASSEARDYGYTF
TRBD1 14 few TRBJ1-4 TRBV6-5 TGTGCCAGCACCATGGACAGGAATAATGAAAAACTGTTTTTT CASTMDRNNEKLFF
TRBD1 15 NA TRBJ2-2 TRBV6-5 TGTGCCAGCAGACAAACAGGGGCCAACACCGGGGAGCTGTTTTTT CASRQTGANTGELFF
TRBD1 14 NA TRBJ1-3 TRBV18 TGTGCCAGCTCAGCTCAGGGGGCTGGAAACACCATATATTTT CASSAQGAGNTIYF
NA 15 NA TRBJ2-1 TRBV3-1/TRBV3-2 TGTGCCAGCAGTCGATCAGGGTCAGGTGCCAATGAGCAGTTCTTC CASSRSGSGANEQFF
NA 14 NA TRBJ1-1 TRBV20-1 TGCAGTGCTAGTAGCCCCCCAGGTGGAACTGAAGCTTTCTTT CSASSPPGGTEAFF
TRBD1 16 once TRBJ2-2 TRBV7-3 TGTGCCAGCAGCCCCGGTGGACAGGGTAACACCGGGGAGCTGTTTTTT CASSPGGQGNTGELFF
NA 14 NA TRBJ1-1 TRBV6-6 TGTGCCAGCAGTGACAAAATTAGGGGGACTGAAGCTTTCTTT CASSDKIRGTEAFF
TRBD1 16 NA TRBJ1-5 TRBV23-1 TGCGCCAGCAGTCAATCGAGCAGGGGGCTGGATCAGCCCCAGCATTTT CASSQSSRGLDQPQHF
NA 16 NA TRBJ2-1 TRBV9 TGTGCCAGCAGCGTAGGTTTGGCACCCCCGTCCCATGAGCAGTTCTTC CASSVGLAPPSHEQFF
TRBD1 14 NA TRBJ1-5 TRBV6-5 TGTGCCAGCAGCTCCGGACAGGGATGGCAGCCCCAGCATTTT CASSSGQGWQPQHF
TRBD1 15 NA TRBJ1-2 TRBV28 TGTGCCAGCAGTTTATTTACAGGGGGTCTCTATGGCTACACCTTC CASSLFTGGLYGYTF
TRBD1 17 NA TRBJ2-3 TRBV28 TGTGCCAGCAGTTTTTCCTCGCAGGGGGCTGATTGGGATACGCAGTATTTT CASSFSSQGADWDTQYF
TRBD2 17 NA TRBJ2-2 TRBV11-2 TGTGCCAGCAGCTTAATGCTATCAGCGGGGCACACCGGGGAGCTGTTTTTT CASSLMLSAGHTGELFF